This T cell receptor beta chain was found in a study of cytomegalovirus exposure and HLA in healthy donors. Study as a whole: The same platform used for the 666 first-cohort repertoires was also used for the 90 to 150 validation repertoires, as a later analysis reported.

The approximately 120-subject validation cohort, separate from the approximately 630-subject first cohort, included the donors. Broader study findings: Most TCR sequences proved rare, with some public TCRs found in many donors.

TCRdb keeps only in-frame clones here, not all; method: immunoSEQ multiplex PCR. The table shows a few hundred thousand clones, with 88% occurring only once. To note about this clone: No antigen is known for it.

The CDR3 consists of 18 residues. The ends lost 0 bases at V and 2 bases at J; junction bases unmatched: 7. The V gene's germline CDR1 is LNHNV and CDR2 YYDKDF (reference sequence). The chain carries TRBV15 and TRBJ2-7, with TRBD2 matching over 13 bases. This clonotype originated in a man aged 30-40 years in good health and CMV-seronegative. The specimen sequenced was PBMCs. The chain's CDR3 is CATSRDPGTSGTTYEQYF. In DNA form, the CDR3 reads TGTGCCACCAGCAGAGATCCCGGGACTAGCGGGACCACCTACGAGCAGTACTTC.